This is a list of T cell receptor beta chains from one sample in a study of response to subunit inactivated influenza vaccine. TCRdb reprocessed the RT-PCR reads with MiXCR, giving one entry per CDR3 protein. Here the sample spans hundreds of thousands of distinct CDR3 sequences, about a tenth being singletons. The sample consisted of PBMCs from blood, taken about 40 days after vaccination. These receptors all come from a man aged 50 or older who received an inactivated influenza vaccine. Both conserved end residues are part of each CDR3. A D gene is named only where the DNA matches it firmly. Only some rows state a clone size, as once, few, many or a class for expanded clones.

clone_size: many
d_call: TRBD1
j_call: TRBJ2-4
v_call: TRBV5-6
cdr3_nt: TGTGCCAGCAGCTTGCCAGGGGGCGTAAGAAACATTCAGTACTTC
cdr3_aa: CASSLPGGVRNIQYF

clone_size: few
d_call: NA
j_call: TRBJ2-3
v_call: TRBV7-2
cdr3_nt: TGTGCCAGCAGTGATCATGGACCAGATACGCAGTATTTT
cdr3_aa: CASSDHGPDTQYF

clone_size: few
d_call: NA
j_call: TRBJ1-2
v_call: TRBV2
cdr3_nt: TGTGCCAGCAGCGTACAGGTACAGAATGGCTACACCTTC
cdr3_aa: CASSVQVQNGYTF

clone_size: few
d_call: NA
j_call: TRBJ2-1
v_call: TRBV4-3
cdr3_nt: TGCGCCAGCAGCCAATTTTCCGGGATAGGCTCCTACAATGAGCAGTTCTTC
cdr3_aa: CASSQFSGIGSYNEQFF

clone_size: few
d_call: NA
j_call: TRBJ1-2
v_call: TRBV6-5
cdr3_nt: TGTGCCAGCAGTTACTCGGCCTCCCCCCTCGGGGGCTACACCTTC
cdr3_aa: CASSYSASPLGGYTF

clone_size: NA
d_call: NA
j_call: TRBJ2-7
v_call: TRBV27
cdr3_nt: TGTGCCAGCAGTTTATCAGGGTCGGGGGAGCAGTACTTC
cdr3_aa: CASSLSGSGEQYF

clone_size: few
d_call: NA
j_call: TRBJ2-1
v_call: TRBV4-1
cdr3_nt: TGCGCCAGCAGCCCAACTAGGGGTAGGTCCTACAATGAGCAGTTCTTC
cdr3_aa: CASSPTRGRSYNEQFF

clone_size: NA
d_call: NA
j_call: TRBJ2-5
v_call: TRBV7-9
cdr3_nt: TGTGCCAGCAGCCCGCGCGGACAGATACAAGAGACCCAGTACTTC
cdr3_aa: CASSPRGQIQETQYF

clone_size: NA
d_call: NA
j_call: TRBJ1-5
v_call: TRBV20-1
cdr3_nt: TGCAGTGCTAGCTTAGGGGGGGCGCACAGGACGAAGCAGCCCCAGCATTTT
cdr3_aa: CSASLGGAHRTKQPQHF

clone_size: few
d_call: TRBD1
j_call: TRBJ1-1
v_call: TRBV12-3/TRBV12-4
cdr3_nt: TGTGCCAGCAGTTTGGGGACAGCTGAAGCTTTCTTT
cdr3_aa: CASSLGTAEAFF

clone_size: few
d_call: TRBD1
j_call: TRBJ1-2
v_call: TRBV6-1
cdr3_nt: TGTGCCAGCAGCCAGGACAGGACTAACTATGGCTACACCTTC
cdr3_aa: CASSQDRTNYGYTF

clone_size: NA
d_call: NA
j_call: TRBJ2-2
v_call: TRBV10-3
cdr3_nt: TGTGCCATCAGTGAATCAAGTAGTTTGGGGTCCGGGGAGCTGTTTTTT
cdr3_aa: CAISESSSLGSGELFF

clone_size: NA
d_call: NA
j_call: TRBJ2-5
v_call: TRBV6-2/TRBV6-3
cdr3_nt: TGTGCCAGCAGTCGCCTTAAACTACCGGAGACCCAGTACTTC
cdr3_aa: CASSRLKLPETQYF

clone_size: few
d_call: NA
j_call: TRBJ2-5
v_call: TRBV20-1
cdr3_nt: TGCAGTGCTAGCGTGGGAGTAGAGACCCAGTACTTC
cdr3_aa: CSASVGVETQYF

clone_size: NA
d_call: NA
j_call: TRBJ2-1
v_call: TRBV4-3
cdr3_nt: TGCGCCAGCAGCCAAGGGGACACGTGGCAGAGTTTCAACAATGAGCAGTTCTTC
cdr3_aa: CASSQGDTWQSFNNEQFF

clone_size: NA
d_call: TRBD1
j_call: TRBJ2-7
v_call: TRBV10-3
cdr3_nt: TGTGCCATCAGGGCCGGGGCCGGGACAGGCGACTACGAGCAGTACTTC
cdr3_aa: CAIRAGAGTGDYEQYF

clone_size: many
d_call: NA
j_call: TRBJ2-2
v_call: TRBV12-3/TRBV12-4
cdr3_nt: TGTGCCAGCTGGGGGGATCATCTGCCAACCGGGGAGCTGTTTTTT
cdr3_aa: CASWGDHLPTGELFF

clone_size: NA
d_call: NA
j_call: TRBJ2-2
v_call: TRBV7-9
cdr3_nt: TGTGCCAGCAGCTTAGATGACATTCGGGAGCTGTTTTTT
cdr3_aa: CASSLDDIRELFF

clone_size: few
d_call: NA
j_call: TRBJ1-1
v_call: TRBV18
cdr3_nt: TGTGCCAGCTCACCGGGGACTTTTGAAGCTTTCTTT
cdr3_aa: CASSPGTFEAFF

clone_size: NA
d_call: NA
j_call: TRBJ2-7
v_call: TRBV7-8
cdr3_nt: TGTGCCAGCAGCTTAGGCGGCGGGACGGGACTGGGGGAGCAGTACTTC
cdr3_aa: CASSLGGGTGLGEQYF

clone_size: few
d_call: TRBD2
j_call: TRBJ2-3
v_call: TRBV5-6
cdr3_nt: TGTGCCAGCAGATATAGCGGGGGGGTTTTGCATACGCAGTATTTT
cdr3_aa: CASRYSGGVLHTQYF

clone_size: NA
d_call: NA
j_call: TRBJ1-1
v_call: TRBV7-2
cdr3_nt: TGTGCCAGCAGTAAGAGTGGGGGTTTCACTGAAGCTTTCTTT
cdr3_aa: CASSKSGGFTEAFF

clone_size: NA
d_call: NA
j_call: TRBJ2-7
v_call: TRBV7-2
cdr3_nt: TGTGCCAGCAGCTTAGTTGGTTCGCAGGTGGTCTACGAGCAGTACTTC
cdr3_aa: CASSLVGSQVVYEQYF

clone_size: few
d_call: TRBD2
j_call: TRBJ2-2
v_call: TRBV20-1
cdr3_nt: TGCAGTGCTAGAGCTAGCGGGAGAACCTCTAACACCGGGGAGCTGTTTTTT
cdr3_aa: CSARASGRTSNTGELFF

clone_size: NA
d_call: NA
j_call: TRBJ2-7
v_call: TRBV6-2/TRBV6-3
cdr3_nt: TGTGCCAGCAGCCCTGGACTGTTCTACGAGCAGTACTTC
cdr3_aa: CASSPGLFYEQYF

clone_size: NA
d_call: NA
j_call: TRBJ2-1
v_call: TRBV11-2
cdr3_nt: TGTGCCAGCAGCGAAAACAGGGAGGAGCAGTTCTTC
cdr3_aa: CASSENREEQFF

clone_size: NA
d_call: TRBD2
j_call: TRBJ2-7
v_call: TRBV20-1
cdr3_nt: TGCAGTGCTCCCCCTAGCGGGAGGAACTACGAGCAGTACTTC
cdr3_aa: CSAPPSGRNYEQYF

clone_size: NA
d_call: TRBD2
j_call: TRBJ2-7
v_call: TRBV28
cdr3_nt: TGTGCCAGCAGCCAGCGGGGGGACTCCTACGAGCAGTACTTC
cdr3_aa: CASSQRGDSYEQYF

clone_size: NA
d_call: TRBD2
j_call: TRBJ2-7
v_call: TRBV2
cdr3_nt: TGTGCCAGCAGCACTCAAAGGACTAGCTCCGAGCAGTACTTC
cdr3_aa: CASSTQRTSSEQYF

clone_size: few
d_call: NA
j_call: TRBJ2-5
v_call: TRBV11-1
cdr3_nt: TGTGCCAGCAGCTTGATACGATCCGGGACACTCGCCTCCAAGGGCGAGACCCAGTACTTC
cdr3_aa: CASSLIRSGTLASKGETQYF

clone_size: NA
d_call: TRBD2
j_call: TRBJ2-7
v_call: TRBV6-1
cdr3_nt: TGTGCCAGCAGGGAACTCCTAGCGGGAGTACCCTACGAGCAGTACTTC
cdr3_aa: CASRELLAGVPYEQYF

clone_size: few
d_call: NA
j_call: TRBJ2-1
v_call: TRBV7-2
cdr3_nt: TGTGCCAGCAGCTTAGGGGTCCTGTACAATGAGCAGTTCTTC
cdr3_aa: CASSLGVLYNEQFF

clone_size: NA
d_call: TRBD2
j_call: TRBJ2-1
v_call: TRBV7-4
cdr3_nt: TGTGCCAGCAGCACCTACGGACTAGCGGGAGGGCCTGACCCAAAACATAAATACAATGAGCAGTTCTTC
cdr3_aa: CASSTYGLAGGPDPKHKYNEQFF

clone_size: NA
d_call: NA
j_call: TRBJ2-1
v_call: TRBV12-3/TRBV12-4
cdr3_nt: TGTACCCTCTGTTTCCCCTTAACACAGGGGGGGCGTAACAATGAGCAGTTCTTC
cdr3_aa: CTLCFPLTQGGRNNEQFF

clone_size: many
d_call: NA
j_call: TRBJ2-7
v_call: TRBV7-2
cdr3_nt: TGTGCCAGCAGCCACAACTCCTACGAGCAGTACTTC
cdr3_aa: CASSHNSYEQYF

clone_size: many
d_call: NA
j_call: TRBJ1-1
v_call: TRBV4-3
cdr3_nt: TGCGCCAGCAGCCAAGATCAGGCCGGGACCAACACTGAAGCTTTCTTT
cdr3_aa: CASSQDQAGTNTEAFF

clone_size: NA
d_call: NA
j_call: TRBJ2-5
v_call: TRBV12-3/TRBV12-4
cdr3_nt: TGTGCCAGCAGTTTAGACGGCTTAGGGGCCCAGTACTTC
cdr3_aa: CASSLDGLGAQYF

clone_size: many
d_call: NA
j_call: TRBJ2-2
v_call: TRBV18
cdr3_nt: TGTGCCAGCTCACCAGGGCCCGGGGAGCTGTTTTTT
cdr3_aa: CASSPGPGELFF

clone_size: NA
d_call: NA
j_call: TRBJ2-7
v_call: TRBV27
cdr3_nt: TGTGCCAGCAGTTCCCTAAACGACAGAATCTACGAGCAGTACTTC
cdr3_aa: CASSSLNDRIYEQYF

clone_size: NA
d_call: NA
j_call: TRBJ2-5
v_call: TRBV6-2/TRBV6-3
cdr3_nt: TGTGCCAGCAGCGTCAAAAAAGAGACCCAGTACTTC
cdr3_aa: CASSVKKETQYF

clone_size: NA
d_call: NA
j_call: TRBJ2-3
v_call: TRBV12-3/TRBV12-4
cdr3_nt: TGTGCCAGCAGCCTACGGGCGACTAGTCTGGGAGATACGCAGTATTTT
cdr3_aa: CASSLRATSLGDTQYF

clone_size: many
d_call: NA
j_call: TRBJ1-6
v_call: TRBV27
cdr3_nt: TGTGCCAGCAGTAATGGGAATTCACCCCTCCACTTT
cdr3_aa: CASSNGNSPLHF

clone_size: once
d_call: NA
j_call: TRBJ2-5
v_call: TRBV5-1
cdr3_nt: TGCGCCAGCAGCTTGGACGTCGGTGCGGCCCAGTACTTC
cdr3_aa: CASSLDVGAAQYF

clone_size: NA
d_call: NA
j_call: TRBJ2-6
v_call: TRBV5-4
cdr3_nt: TGTGCCAGCAGCTTGGCCGACCGGGCCTCTGGGGCCAACGTCCTGACTTTC
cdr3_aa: CASSLADRASGANVLTF

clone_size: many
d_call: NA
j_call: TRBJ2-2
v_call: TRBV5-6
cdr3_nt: TGTGCCAGCAGCTGGGTCACCGGGGAGCTGTTTTTT
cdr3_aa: CASSWVTGELFF

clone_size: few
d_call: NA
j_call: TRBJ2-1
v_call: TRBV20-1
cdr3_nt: TGCAGTGCTAGAGTGCGCCGAGTAAGTGTTGAGCAGTTCTTC
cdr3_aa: CSARVRRVSVEQFF

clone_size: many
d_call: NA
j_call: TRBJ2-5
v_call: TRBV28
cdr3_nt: TGTGCCAGCAGTCCGGACGGTCTAAAGACCCAGTACTTC
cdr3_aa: CASSPDGLKTQYF

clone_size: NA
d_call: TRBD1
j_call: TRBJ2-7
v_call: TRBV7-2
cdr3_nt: TGTGCCAGCAGCTCCCACAGGGGTGTTCGGTCGTACGAGCAGTACTTC
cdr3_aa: CASSSHRGVRSYEQYF

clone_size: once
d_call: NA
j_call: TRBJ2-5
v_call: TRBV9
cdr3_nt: TGTGCCAGCAGCACACAACCGGGGGGCAGAGAGACCCAGTACTTC
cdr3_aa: CASSTQPGGRETQYF